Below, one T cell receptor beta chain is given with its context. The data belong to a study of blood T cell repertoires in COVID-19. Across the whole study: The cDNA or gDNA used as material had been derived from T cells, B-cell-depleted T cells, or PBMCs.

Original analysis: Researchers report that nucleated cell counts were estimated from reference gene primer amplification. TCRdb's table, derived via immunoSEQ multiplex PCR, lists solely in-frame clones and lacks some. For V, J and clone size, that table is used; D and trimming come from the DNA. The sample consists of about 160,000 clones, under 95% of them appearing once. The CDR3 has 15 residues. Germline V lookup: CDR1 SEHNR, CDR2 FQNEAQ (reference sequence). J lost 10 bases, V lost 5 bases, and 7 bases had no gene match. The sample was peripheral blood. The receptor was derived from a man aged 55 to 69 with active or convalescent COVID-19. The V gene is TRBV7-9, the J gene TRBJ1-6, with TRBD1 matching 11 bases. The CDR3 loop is CASSGGQGAGSPLHF. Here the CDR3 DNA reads TGTGCCAGCAGCGGAGGACAGGGGGCGGGATCACCCCTCCACTTT. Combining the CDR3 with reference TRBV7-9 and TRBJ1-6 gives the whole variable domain DTGVSQNPRHKITKRGQNVTFRCDPISEHNRLYWYRQTLGQGPEFLTYFQNEAQLEKSRLLSDRFSAERPKGSFSTLEIQRTEQGDSAMYLCASSGGQGAGSPLHFGNGTRLTVT.